This entry is about one T cell receptor beta chain. No antigen is known for it. This CDR3 spans 16 amino acids. Trimming pared 2 bases from V and 7 bases from J, leaving 21 bases between. Germline V gene lookup returns CDR1 SQVTM and CDR2 ANQGSEA. TCRdb called the RT-PCR reads again in MiXCR, with one record for every CDR3 protein. The sample records 500,000 or so distinct CDR3 sequences, approximately 17% being singletons. This sample stems from a study of response to subunit inactivated influenza vaccine. Broader study findings: Authors suggested few new T cells are recruited by each seasonal influenza vaccination.

The clonotype was recovered from a man aged 50-75 years who received an inactivated influenza vaccine. This chain uses TRBV29-1 with TRBJ2-1, with D perhaps TRBD2 (6 bases). The sequences come from CD4+ T cells sorted from PBMCs, collected roughly 24 months after vaccination. The CDR3 DNA sequence: TGCAGCGTTGAATATCAGGGACCGGGGGTGTGGAATGAGCAGTTCTTC. Translated, it gives CSVEYQGPGVWNEQFF.